Following are 19 T cell receptor beta chains from one sample sequenced in a study of T-cell reconstitution after alpha-beta-depleted transplantation in children. Preparation of the TCRbeta library involved a method that used unique molecular identifiers. TCRdb reprocessed the PCR reads via MiXCR and lists one record per CDR3 protein. The repertoire holds about 540,000 distinct CDR3 sequences, with around 20% as singletons. The sample consisted of PBMCs from the stem cell graft donor, taken from the stem cell graft. The receptors come from a human donor who donated a stem cell graft to a child with acute lymphoblastic leukemia.

This clonotype was counted between two and nine times. This chain uses TRBV4-2 with TRBJ2-7; 7 bases are a match to TRBD2. This CDR3 contains 15 residues. Germline CDR1 and CDR2: LGHNA and YNFKEQ. V shed 1 base and J 1 base; nucleotides not matched to a gene: 4. CDR3 nucleotides: TGTGCCAGCAGCCAAGGGGTTAGCGGGTCCTACGAGCAGTACTTC. This sequence encodes CASSQGVSGSYEQYF.

V usage is TRBV6-5 and J usage is TRBJ2-1, with no clear D. V dropped 0 bases and J dropped 5 bases, with 11 bases sitting between them. Germline CDR1 and CDR2: MNHEY and SVGAGI. This CDR3 is built from 15 residues. The CDR3 DNA follows: TGTGCCAGCAGTTACTCAGGTCCCTTCAACAATGAGCAGTTCTTC. It is translated as CASSYSGPFNNEQFF.

V and J are TRBV18 and TRBJ2-5; tentatively, D is TRBD1 or TRBD2 (5 bases each). Trimming stripped 4 bases from V and 1 base from J, with 7 bases between. The CDR3 totals 13 residues. Germline V gives CDR1 KGHSH, CDR2 LQKENI. CDR3 protein: CASSQGTQETQYF. CDR3 coding DNA: TGTGCCAGCTCACAGGGGACCCAAGAGACCCAGTACTTC.

The chain recombines TRBV5-1 with TRBJ1-1; 9 nucleotides line up with TRBD1. The CDR3 extends over 13 amino acids. With V trimmed by 1 base and J by 11 bases, 6 bases remained unmatched. Germline values: CDR1 SGHRS, CDR2 YFSETQ. DNA for the CDR3: TGCGCCAGCAGCTTGCGGGACAGGGCATACGCTTTCTTT. Amino acid sequence: CASSLRDRAYAFF.

The rearrangement links TRBV5-1 to TRBJ2-1, with D maybe TRBD2 (6 bases). Germline CDR1 and CDR2: SGHRS and YFSETQ. The CDR3 is 15 amino acids. V was cut by 2 bases and J by 5 bases, with 14 bases left in between. The CDR3 region is CASSFTPGVDNEQFF. The CDR3 coding sequence is TGCGCCAGCAGCTTTACTCCGGGGGTGGACAATGAGCAGTTCTTC.

The chain combines TRBV12-3 or TRBV12-4 with TRBJ2-3; 7 bases fit TRBD1. The CDR3 spans 13 residues. V was clipped by 6 bases and J by 5 bases; unmatched bases: 5. The CDR3 reads CASSDHRGDTQYF. The CDR3 DNA reads as TGTGCCAGCAGCGACCACAGGGGAGATACGCAGTATTTT.

This clonotype appeared a few times. The chain has TRBV2 and TRBJ2-4; D unclear. Germline lookup yields CDR1 SNHLY and CDR2 FYNNEI. CDR3 length: 13 amino acids. Trimming took 6 bases from V and 0 from J, leaving 6 bases between them. The DNA of the CDR3 is TGTGCCAGCAGAACGATAGCCAAAAACATTCAGTACTTC. Translating gives CASRTIAKNIQYF.

This clonotype was found a few times. The chain employs TRBV12-3 or TRBV12-4 and TRBJ2-2; D may be TRBD1 (6 bases). The germline V and J ends were trimmed by 6 bases and 1 base, with 12 bases remaining between them. The CDR3 covers 15 residues. The chain's CDR3 is CASSHPTGNTGELFF. For the CDR3, the DNA is TGTGCCAGCAGCCACCCGACAGGGAACACCGGGGAGCTGTTTTTT.

V and J are TRBV10-2 and TRBJ2-5, with TRBD1 identical over 9 bases. The ends lost 3 bases at V and 3 bases at J; junction bases unmatched: 5. Germline V gives CDR1 WSHSY, CDR2 SAAADI. This CDR3 region has 15 residues. In DNA form, the CDR3 reads TGCGCCAGCAGTGATTGGACAGGGGTAAAAGAGACCCAGTACTTC. This gives the protein CASSDWTGVKETQYF.

A remark on this clonotype: A junction end diverges from the germline sequence, so it may reflect a read error. The chain recombines TRBV20-1 with TRBJ2-7, with TRBD2 identical over 12 bases. The CDR3 has 18 amino acids. Per germline, CDR1 DFQATT and CDR2 SNEGSKA (reference sequence). In DNA form, the CDR3 reads TGCTGTGCTAGAGAGGTGGAGAGGTGGACTAGCGGGAAGTACGAGCAGTACTTC. Protein sequence: CCAREVERWTSGKYEQYF.

A few counts support this clonotype. This chain connects TRBV11-1 to TRBJ2-7; possibly TRBD2 for D (6 bases). Trimming left V 4 bases short and J 0 bases short, with 13 bases between. The CDR3 is made up of 15 amino acids. CDR1 and CDR2 (germline): SGHAT, FQDESV (reference sequence). CDR3: CASSWDGGSSYEQYF. As DNA, the CDR3 is TGTGCCAGCAGCTGGGACGGAGGGTCCTCCTACGAGCAGTACTTC.

In its sample, this clonotype was seen a few times. The V and J genes are TRBV12-3 or TRBV12-4 and TRBJ1-5; D is undetermined. CDR3 length: 13 residues. With 4 bases removed from V and 3 bases from J, the gap between germline ends came to 7 bases. The CDR3 reads CASSSDHNQPQHF. Written as DNA, the CDR3 is TGTGCCAGCAGTTCGGACCACAATCAGCCCCAGCATTTT.

The chain uses TRBV10-2 and TRBJ1-1, with D possibly being TRBD1 (6 bases). CDR3 length: 15 amino acids. Per the germline V gene, CDR1 is WSHSY and CDR2 is SAAADI. Trimming shortened V by 2 bases and J by 1 base, and 11 bases separated the two germline ends. The CDR3 DNA is TGCGCCAGCAGTGAGATGAGGGGGGCGAACACTGAAGCTTTCTTT. It is translated as CASSEMRGANTEAFF.

The rearrangement joins TRBV20-1 to TRBJ2-7; weak D call: TRBD1 (5 bases). Germline CDR1 and CDR2: DFQATT and SNEGSKA (reference sequence). This CDR3 contains 14 residues. V dropped 6 bases and J dropped 3 bases, with 18 bases sitting between them. CDR3 loop: CSAFSPGKSYEQYF. The CDR3 DNA follows: TGCAGTGCCTTCTCACCAGGGAAAAGCTACGAGCAGTACTTC.

This clonotype appeared a few times. CDR3: CASSHRTGELFF. CDR3 sequence (DNA): TGCGCCAGCAGCCACCGGACCGGGGAGCTGTTTTTT. The rearrangement joins TRBV5-1 to TRBJ2-2; D unclear. From germline, CDR1 is SGHRS and CDR2 YFSETQ. Trimming removed 4 bases from V and 5 bases from J, with 6 bases in between. CDR3 size: 12 residues.

The genes are TRBV20-1 and TRBJ2-7; D tentatively fits TRBD1 or TRBD2 (5 bases each). Trimming cost V 4 bases and J 3 bases, with 19 bases left between them. Germline loops: CDR1 DFQATT, CDR2 SNEGSKA (reference sequence). The CDR3 runs to 15 residues. CDR3 sequence: CSAKGSHDPIYEQYF. CDR3 bases: TGCAGTGCTAAGGGGAGCCACGACCCGATCTACGAGCAGTACTTC.

This clonotype has more than one count but fewer than ten. The chain links TRBV15 to TRBJ2-7; weak D call: TRBD2 (6 bases). V was shortened by 3 bases and J by 1 base, with 25 bases between the two germline ends. Germline V CDR1 and CDR2: LNHNV, YYDKDF (reference sequence). This CDR3 is built from 19 residues. The CDR3 loop is CATSRGTRGYPTISYEQYF. The CDR3 bases are TGTGCCACCAGCAGGGGTACCCGGGGGTATCCTACAATATCCTACGAGCAGTACTTC.

This clonotype has more than one count but fewer than ten. This chain links TRBV6-1 with TRBJ1-2; a possible D gene is TRBD1 (5 bases). Trimming shortened V by 7 bases and J by 2 bases, and 11 bases separated the two germline ends. CDR1 is MNHNS, CDR2 SASEGT, per germline. The CDR3 is 13 amino acids. The CDR3 region is CASTRDGNYGYTF. The CDR3 coding sequence is TGTGCCAGCACCCGGGACGGAAACTATGGCTACACCTTC.

This clonotype was observed a few times. The V call is TRBV6-1, the J call TRBJ1-6; D unclear. Germline V gives CDR1 MNHNS, CDR2 SASEGT. CDR3 size: 14 residues. V was cut by 5 bases and J by 5 bases, with 10 bases left in between. The CDR3 region is CASSLTDNNSPLHF. In DNA form, the CDR3 reads TGTGCCAGCAGTCTCACTGATAATAATTCACCCCTCCACTTT.